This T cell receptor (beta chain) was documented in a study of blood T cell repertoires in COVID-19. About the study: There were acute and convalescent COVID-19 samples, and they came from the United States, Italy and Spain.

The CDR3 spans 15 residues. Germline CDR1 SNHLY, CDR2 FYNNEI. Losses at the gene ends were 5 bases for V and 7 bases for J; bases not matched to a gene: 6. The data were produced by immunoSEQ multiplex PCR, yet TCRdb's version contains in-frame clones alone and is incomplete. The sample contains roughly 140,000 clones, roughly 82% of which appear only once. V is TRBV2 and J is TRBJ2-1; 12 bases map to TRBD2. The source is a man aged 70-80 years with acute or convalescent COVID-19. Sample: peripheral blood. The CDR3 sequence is CASSKTSGGGNEQFF. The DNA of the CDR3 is TGTGCCAGCAGTAAGACTAGCGGGGGAGGAAATGAGCAGTTCTTC.